The 23 T cell receptor beta chains reported below all come from one sample, sequenced in a study of identical twins. MiXCR, run by TCRdb on the 5' RACE reads, gives a single entry per CDR3 protein. The data contain about 660,000 distinct CDR3 sequences, 8.6% of them singletons. The sample also formed part of further work on yellow fever vaccine responses in identical twins.

The sequencing sample was made of PBMCs. The receptors shown here come from a woman aged 18-29 years in good health.

Only a few counts were recorded for this clonotype. J is TRBJ2-1 and V is TRBV7-9; 7 bases align to TRBD1. V gave up 5 bases and J gave up 8 bases; unmatched junction bases: 12. This CDR3 is 15 amino acids long. Per germline, CDR1 SEHNR and CDR2 FQNEAQ (reference sequence). The CDR3 loop is CASSEQGSRADEQFF. For the CDR3, the DNA is TGTGCCAGCAGCGAACAGGGGTCCCGAGCCGATGAGCAGTTCTTC.

The table lists this clonotype with a few counts. V and J are TRBV18 and TRBJ2-7, with TRBD1 matching 9 bases. The germline gives CDR1 KGHSH, CDR2 LQKENI. The CDR3 length is 15 residues. The J segment lost 4 bases and the V segment lost 2 bases, leaving 6 bases of the junction unmatched. The CDR3 loop reads CASSPAGTGLYEQYF. The CDR3 region has the DNA TGTGCCAGCTCACCAGCCGGGACAGGGCTTTACGAGCAGTACTTC. The whole variable domain, filled in from reference TRBV18 and TRBJ2-7, reads NAGVMQNPRHLVRRRGQEARLRCSPMKGHSHVYWYRQLPEEGLKFMVYLQKENIIDESGMPKERFSAEFPKEGPSILRIQQVVRGDSAAYFCASSPAGTGLYEQYFGPGTRLTVT.

The chain uses TRBV27 and TRBJ2-1; the match to TRBD2 covers 11 bases. Germline V CDR1 and CDR2: MNHEY, SMNVEV (reference sequence). The CDR3 extends over 16 amino acids. V was clipped by 5 bases and J by 2 bases; unmatched bases: 5. The CDR3 protein is CASSVTSGGPYNEQFF. In DNA, the CDR3 is TGTGCCAGCAGTGTTACTAGCGGGGGTCCCTACAATGAGCAGTTCTTC.

This rearrangement joins TRBV7-2 to TRBJ2-7; D call uncertain. V gave up 1 base and J gave up 2 bases, with 12 bases separating them. CDR1 and CDR2 from the germline V gene are SGHTA and FQGNSA. The CDR3 has 15 residues. CDR3 sequence: CASSLGDLGTYEQYF. The CDR3 region has the DNA TGTGCCAGCAGCTTAGGTGATTTGGGCACCTACGAGCAGTACTTC.

The CDR3 sequence: CAISGGPSNEQFF. The CDR3 nucleotides read TGTGCCATCAGTGGGGGACCGTCCAATGAGCAGTTCTTC. This chain connects TRBV10-3 to TRBJ2-1, with D possibly being TRBD1 or TRBD2 (5 bases each). Germline-derived CDR1 and CDR2 are ENHRY and SYGVKD. With 4 bases removed from V and 6 bases from J, the gap between germline ends came to 10 bases. The CDR3 extends over 13 amino acids.

This clonotype was counted ten times or more. The CDR3 DNA reads as TGTGCCAGCAGTCGAGGACAGGGATCTGAAGCTTTCTTT. Its translation is CASSRGQGSEAFF. V usage is TRBV6-4 and J usage is TRBJ1-1; TRBD1 matches 8 bases. Germline CDR1 and CDR2: MRHNA and SNTAGT. J gave up 6 bases and V 5 bases, and 5 bases lay outside the gene matches. The CDR3 covers 13 residues.

This clonotype was seen a few times. The chain recombines TRBV12-3 or TRBV12-4 with TRBJ2-1; 8 bases are shared with TRBD2. The CDR3 loop spans 16 amino acids. The junction had 10 bases not matched to a gene; V was cut back by 2 bases and J by 7 bases. As DNA, the CDR3 is TGTGCCAGCAGTTTAAAGGACGGGAGGGCCGGGAATGAGCAGTTCTTC. Protein sequence: CASSLKDGRAGNEQFF.

This clonotype was recorded many times. The V and J genes are TRBV6-1 and TRBJ1-4; 9 nucleotides line up with TRBD1. V dropped 5 bases and J dropped 5; count of bases not matched to a gene: 3. The CDR3 spans 14 residues. Germline values: CDR1 MNHNS, CDR2 SASEGT. The CDR3 reads CASSRGTGNEKLFF. The CDR3 DNA sequence: TGTGCCAGCAGTCGTGGGACAGGGAATGAAAAACTGTTTTTT.

This clonotype was found many times. The chain uses TRBV9 and TRBJ2-5, with D unresolved. The CDR3 runs 15 residues. V gave up 3 bases and J gave up 2 bases, with 14 bases separating them. The germline V gene has CDR1 SGDLS and CDR2 YYNGEE. The CDR3 loop is CASSAAGFPQETQYF. DNA of the CDR3: TGTGCCAGCAGCGCAGCAGGCTTTCCTCAAGAGACCCAGTACTTC.

The J gene is TRBJ2-2, the V gene TRBV15; 9 bases align to TRBD2. J gave up 1 base and V 8 bases, and 2 bases lay outside the gene matches. Germline-derived CDR1 and CDR2 are LNHNV and YYDKDF (reference sequence). The CDR3 loop spans 14 amino acids. This CDR3 reads CATRLAENTGELFF. DNA of the CDR3: TGTGCCACCCGACTAGCGGAGAACACCGGGGAGCTGTTTTTT.

This clonotype was detected a few times. J is TRBJ2-1 and V is TRBV6-1, with 8 bases lining up with TRBD2. The V and J ends lost 2 bases and 4 bases, in that order; junction bases with no gene match: 7. The V gene's germline CDR1 is MNHNS and CDR2 SASEGT. This CDR3 has 16 amino acids. This CDR3 is CASSEILAAPYNEQFF. The CDR3 DNA is TGTGCCAGCAGTGAAATACTAGCGGCCCCATACAATGAGCAGTTCTTC.

Worth noting for this clonotype: Given a much more abundant clone one base away, this may be a read error. The genes are TRBV3-1 and TRBJ2-3, with TRBD2 matching 9 bases. CDR1 LGHDT and CDR2 YNNKEL come from the germline V gene (reference sequence). The CDR3 extends over 16 amino acids. CDR3 sequence: CASSQGLAANTDSQYF. CDR3 bases: TGTGCCAGCAGCCAAGGACTAGCGGCTAACACAGATTCGCAGTATTTT.

The chain employs TRBV30 and TRBJ2-1; D might be TRBD1 or TRBD2, each matching 5 bases. Germline V lookup: CDR1 GTSNPN, CDR2 SVGIG (reference sequence). Trimming stripped 5 bases from V and 4 bases from J, with 12 bases between. The CDR3 is made up of 13 amino acids. The CDR3 reads CAWYQGGYNEQFF. CDR3 sequence (DNA): TGTGCCTGGTATCAGGGCGGGTACAATGAGCAGTTCTTC.

The chain joins TRBV5-6 to TRBJ2-6; perhaps TRBD1 as D (5 bases). Deletions cut 0 bases from V and 2 bases from J, with 9 bases between. Germline values: CDR1 SGHDT, CDR2 YYEEEE. CDR3 length: 16 residues. CDR3: CASSLADSAGANVLTF. CDR3 bases: TGTGCCAGCAGCTTGGCCGACAGCGCTGGGGCCAACGTCCTGACTTTC.

This chain joins TRBV6-1 and TRBJ2-7, with 9 bases identical to TRBD1. Germline V gene lookup returns CDR1 MNHNS and CDR2 SASEGT. The CDR3 extends over 15 amino acids. The trim removed 7 bases at V and 1 base at J, leaving 8 bases unmatched. CDR3 amino acids: CASTTVGTGSYEQYF. CDR3 DNA sequence: TGTGCCAGCACCACAGTAGGGACAGGGTCCTACGAGCAGTACTTC.

CDR3 DNA: TGTGCCAGCAGACCGGGACGGATGAACACCGGGGAGCTGTTTTTT. This encodes CASRPGRMNTGELFF. This chain links TRBV12-3 or TRBV12-4 with TRBJ2-2; D possibly uses TRBD1 or TRBD2 (5 bases each). Trimming took 6 bases from V and 1 from J, leaving 12 bases between them. The length of the CDR3 is 15 residues.

The V and J genes are TRBV4-1 and TRBJ2-1; 10 nucleotides agree with TRBD2. After removal of 4 bases from V and 5 bases from J, the junction contained 8 bases not matched to a gene. The CDR3 contains 16 residues. Germline CDR1 reads MGHRA; CDR2 reads YSYEKL. As DNA, the CDR3 is TGCGCCAGCAGCCGGGTGACTAGCGGGTACGACAATGAGCAGTTCTTC. Translation gives CASSRVTSGYDNEQFF.

This clonotype turned up a few times. This chain uses TRBV3-1 with TRBJ2-5; the match to TRBD2 covers 7 bases. Germline loops: CDR1 LGHDT, CDR2 YNNKEL (reference sequence). The CDR3 consists of 16 residues. Unmatched junction bases numbered 8, after V lost 3 bases and J lost 1 base. CDR3 sequence reads: CASSQDPGTTQETQYF. As DNA, the CDR3 is TGTGCCAGCAGCCAGGACCCGGGGACTACCCAAGAGACCCAGTACTTC.

Only a few counts were recorded for this clonotype. The chain has TRBV20-1 and TRBJ2-1; D is undetermined. The CDR3 contains 15 residues. The germline V gene encodes CDR1 DFQATT and CDR2 SNEGSKA (reference sequence). V dropped 2 bases and J dropped 3 bases, with 14 bases sitting between them. CDR3 residues: CSARPLSYYYNEQFF. CDR3 nucleotide sequence: TGCAGTGCTAGACCTCTGAGCTATTACTACAATGAGCAGTTCTTC.

This clonotype was seen at least ten times. The chain links TRBV12-3 or TRBV12-4 to TRBJ2-1; D is unresolved. Trimming removed 7 bases at V and 3 bases at J, with 7 bases between. The CDR3 runs to 12 residues. CDR3 nucleotides: TGTGCCAGCACCTCCGGCTACAATGAGCAGTTCTTC. Translation: CASTSGYNEQFF.

This clonotype has just a few counts. The CDR3 protein is CAIGTAPNSYEQYF. DNA of the CDR3: TGTGCCATAGGGACAGCGCCGAATTCCTACGAGCAGTACTTC. The rearrangement uses TRBV10-3 and TRBJ2-7; 7 bases agree with TRBD1. V lost 9 bases and J lost 1; bases outside the gene matches: 9. From germline, CDR1 is ENHRY and CDR2 SYGVKD. CDR3 size: 14 residues.

The chain is built from TRBV11-2 and TRBJ2-7; 9 bases map to TRBD1. The CDR3 length is 15 residues. The V segment lost 6 bases and the J segment 3 bases; nucleotides outside the gene matches: 9. From germline, CDR1 is SGHAT and CDR2 FQNNGV. The chain's CDR3 is CASSSPGTGYYEQYF. Here the CDR3 DNA reads TGTGCCAGCAGTTCGCCCGGGACAGGGTACTACGAGCAGTACTTC.

The V gene is TRBV5-4, the J gene TRBJ2-1; 13 bases are shared with TRBD2. Germline lookup yields CDR1 SGHNT and CDR2 YYREEE (reference sequence). With 4 bases clipped from V and 14 bases from J, the junction kept 9 bases outside the gene matches. This CDR3 is 14 amino acids long. The CDR3 bases are TGTGCCAGCAGCCCCTGGACTAGCGGGGGTGGGAAGTTCTTC. Translation gives CASSPWTSGGGKFF.